Below are 13 T cell receptor beta chains sequenced from a single sample in a study of CD8 T cells in Susac syndrome. After extraction with the RNeasy kit, about 0.45 to 1 ug of the RNA was reverse transcribed using random hexamers. TCRdb called the immunoSEQ multiplex PCR reads again in MiXCR, with one record for every CDR3 protein. The table includes about 76,000 distinct CDR3 sequences, roughly 92% detected once. The sequenced sample was CD8+ T cells from PBMCs. The receptors derive from a human donor with Susac syndrome.

The CDR3 loop reads CASSFLLAGVREQYF. CDR3 nucleotides: TGTGCCAGCAGCTTTCTCCTAGCGGGAGTGCGGGAGCAGTACTTC. V usage is TRBV7-2 and J usage is TRBJ2-7; 10 bases fit TRBD2. The CDR3 consists of 15 residues. In germline, CDR1 is SGHTA, CDR2 FQGNSA. Trimming took 3 bases from V and 7 from J; bases not matched to a gene: 9. The variable domain in full, with the rest retrieved from reference TRBV7-2 and TRBJ2-7, is GAGVSQSPSNKVTEKGKDVELRCDPISGHTALYWYRQSLGQGLEFLIYFQGNSAPDKSGLPSDRFSAERTGGSVSTLTIQRTQQEDSAVYLCASSFLLAGVREQYFGPGTRLTVT.

This clonotype came up once. J is TRBJ1-4 and V is TRBV7-8; D remains ambiguous. The CDR3 is 15 amino acids. V dropped 1 base and J dropped 8 bases, with 14 bases sitting between them. Germline assignment: CDR1 SGHVS and CDR2 FQNEAQ. CDR3 sequence: CASSLGLATEEKLFF. CDR3 in DNA: TGTGCCAGCAGCTTAGGACTGGCTACGGAAGAAAAACTGTTTTTT.

The rearrangement uses TRBV20-1 and TRBJ2-1; TRBD2 aligns across 12 bases. The CDR3 is made up of 16 amino acids. Unmatched junction bases numbered 8, after V lost 4 bases and J lost 4 bases. The germline V gene has CDR1 DFQATT and CDR2 SNEGSKA (reference sequence). The CDR3 region has the DNA TGCAGTGCTATCGGGACTAGCGGGTACACTTACAATGAGCAGTTCTTC. Its protein is CSAIGTSGYTYNEQFF.

The chain is built from TRBV20-1 and TRBJ2-1, with TRBD1 identical over 9 bases. Per germline, CDR1 DFQATT and CDR2 SNEGSKA (reference sequence). This CDR3 is 14 amino acids long. The V gene end was trimmed by 5 bases and the J gene end by 1 base; junction bases not matched to a gene: 3. The CDR3 is CSAGTGRSYNEQFF. CDR3 coding DNA: TGCAGTGCTGGGACAGGGCGTTCCTACAATGAGCAGTTCTTC.

The rearrangement links TRBV6-2 or TRBV6-3 to TRBJ2-7; D might be TRBD2 (5 bases). V gave up 0 bases and J gave up 2 bases, with 11 bases separating them. This CDR3 region has 15 residues. Germline-derived CDR1 and CDR2 are MNHEY and SVGEGT. DNA for the CDR3: TGTGCCAGCAGTTACTCGGCCAGCGGCCCCTACGAGCAGTACTTC. Translated: CASSYSASGPYEQYF.

The CDR3 spells CASSRFGGDEQYF. The CDR3 bases are TGCGCCAGCAGCCGATTCGGGGGGGACGAGCAGTACTTC. This sequence joins TRBV4-3 and TRBJ2-7; 8 bases are shared with TRBD2. The CDR3 covers 13 residues. V lost 4 bases, J lost 5 bases, and 4 bases stayed unmatched. Germline CDR1 is LGHNA and CDR2 is YSLEER.

This clonotype was detected only a few times. The chain links TRBV7-8 to TRBJ2-1; D not certain. The germline V gene encodes CDR1 SGHVS and CDR2 FQNEAQ. The CDR3 spans 14 residues. V was trimmed by 7 bases and J by 6 bases, leaving 16 bases between them. CDR3 residues: CASTQTAEPNEQFF. As DNA, the CDR3 is TGTGCCAGCACCCAGACGGCAGAGCCCAATGAGCAGTTCTTC.

CDR3 coding DNA: TGTGCCAGCAGTTTTTGGGTAGAGAACACTGAAGCTTTCTTT. Translation: CASSFWVENTEAFF. The rearrangement uses TRBV12-3 or TRBV12-4 and TRBJ1-1; D not certain. V shed 3 bases and J shed 1 base, with 9 bases lying between them. The CDR3 has 14 residues.

The V and J genes are TRBV2 and TRBJ1-6; 10 nucleotides agree with TRBD1. CDR1 and CDR2 from the germline V gene are SNHLY and FYNNEI. The CDR3 length is 13 residues. With V trimmed by 4 bases and J by 10 bases, 1 base remained unmatched. In DNA form, the CDR3 reads TGTGCCAGCAGTGGGACAGGGGGATCACCCCTCCACTTT. Amino acid sequence: CASSGTGGSPLHF.

The chain recombines TRBV20-1 with TRBJ2-2; no clear D gene. CDR1 DFQATT and CDR2 SNEGSKA come from the germline V gene (reference sequence). The CDR3 loop spans 11 amino acids. Trimming took off 8 bases at V and 4 bases at J, with 8 bases between the two ends. CDR3 nucleotides: TGCAGTCTGTACGGCACCGGGGAGCTGTTTTTT. Translated: CSLYGTGELFF.

V gene TRBV7-2 combines with J gene TRBJ2-1; D is possibly TRBD1 or TRBD2 (5 bases each). Germline assignment: CDR1 SGHTA and CDR2 FQGNSA. Trimming pared 2 bases from V and 7 bases from J, leaving 18 bases between. The CDR3 is made up of 16 amino acids. Here the CDR3 DNA reads TGTGCCAGCAGCTTAATGGGACCGCAAAGGTGGAATGAGCAGTTCTTC. It encodes CASSLMGPQRWNEQFF.

The J gene is TRBJ2-7, the V gene TRBV5-1; 8 nucleotides align to TRBD1. The CDR3 is made up of 19 amino acids. The V gene's germline CDR1 is SGHRS and CDR2 YFSETQ. V dropped 1 base and J dropped 2; count of bases not matched to a gene: 17. CDR3 protein: CASSLRNWGQVPGTYEQYF. CDR3 in DNA: TGCGCCAGCAGCTTGCGGAATTGGGGACAGGTCCCAGGGACCTACGAGCAGTACTTC.

The V and J genes are TRBV2 and TRBJ2-1; no firm D call. The CDR3 has 11 residues. Germline CDR1 SNHLY, CDR2 FYNNEI. The germline V and J ends were trimmed by 6 bases and 9 bases, with 9 bases remaining between them. The CDR3, as DNA: TGTGCCAGCAGGGCCGAGCTTGAGCAGTTCTTC. As protein: CASRAELEQFF.